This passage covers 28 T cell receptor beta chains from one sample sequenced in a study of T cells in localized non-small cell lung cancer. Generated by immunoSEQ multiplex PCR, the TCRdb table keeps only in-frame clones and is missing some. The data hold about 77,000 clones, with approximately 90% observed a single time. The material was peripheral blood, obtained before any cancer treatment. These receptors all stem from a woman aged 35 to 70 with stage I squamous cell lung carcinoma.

The CDR3 nucleotides read TGTGCCAGCAGTCCCCTCTCTGGGGCCAACGTCCTGACTTTC. It codes for CASSPLSGANVLTF. The chain uses TRBV27 and TRBJ2-6; no clear D gene. The germline V gene has CDR1 MNHEY and CDR2 SMNVEV (reference sequence). CDR3 length: 14 residues. V shed 5 bases and J shed 0 bases, with 5 bases lying between them.

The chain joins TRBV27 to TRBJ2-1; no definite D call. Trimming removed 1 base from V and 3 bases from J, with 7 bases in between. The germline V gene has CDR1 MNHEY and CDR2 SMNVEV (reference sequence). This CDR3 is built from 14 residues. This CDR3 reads CASSLWPVYNEQFF. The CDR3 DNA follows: TGTGCCAGCAGTTTATGGCCGGTCTACAATGAGCAGTTCTTC.

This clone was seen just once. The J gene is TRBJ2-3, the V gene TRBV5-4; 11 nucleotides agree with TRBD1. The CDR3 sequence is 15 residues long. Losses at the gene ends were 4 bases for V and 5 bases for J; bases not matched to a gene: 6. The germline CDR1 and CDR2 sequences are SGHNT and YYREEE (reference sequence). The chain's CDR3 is CASSQGQGARDTQYF. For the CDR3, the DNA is TGTGCCAGCAGCCAAGGACAGGGGGCTAGAGATACGCAGTATTTT.

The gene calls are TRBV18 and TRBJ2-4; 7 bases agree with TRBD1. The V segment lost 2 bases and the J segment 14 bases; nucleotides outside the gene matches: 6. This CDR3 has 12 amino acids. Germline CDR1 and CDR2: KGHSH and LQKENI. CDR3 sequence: CASSPETGKEYF. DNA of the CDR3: TGTGCCAGCTCACCAGAGACAGGGAAAGAGTACTTC.

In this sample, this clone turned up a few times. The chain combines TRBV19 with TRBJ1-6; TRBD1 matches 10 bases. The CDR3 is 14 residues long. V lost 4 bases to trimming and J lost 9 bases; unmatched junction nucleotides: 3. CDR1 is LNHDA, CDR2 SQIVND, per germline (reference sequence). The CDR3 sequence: CASSTTGGSSPLHF. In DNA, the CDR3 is TGTGCCAGTAGTACGACAGGGGGCTCTTCACCCCTCCACTTT. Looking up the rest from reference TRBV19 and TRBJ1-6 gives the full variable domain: DGGITQSPKYLFRKEGQNVTLSCEQNLNHDAMYWYRQDPGQGLRLIYYSQIVNDFQKGDIAEGYSVSREKKESFPLTVTSAQKNPTAFYLCASSTTGGSSPLHFGNGTRLTVT.

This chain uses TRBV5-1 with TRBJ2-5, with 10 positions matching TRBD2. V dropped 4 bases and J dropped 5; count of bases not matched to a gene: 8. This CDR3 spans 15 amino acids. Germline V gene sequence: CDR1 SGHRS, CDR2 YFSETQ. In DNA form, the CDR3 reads TGCGCCAGCAGCGTCACTAGCGGGGCCTGGGAGACCCAGTACTTC. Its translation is CASSVTSGAWETQYF. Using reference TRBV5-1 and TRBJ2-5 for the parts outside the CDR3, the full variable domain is KAGVTQTPRYLIKTRGQQVTLSCSPISGHRSVSWYQQTPGQGLQFLFEYFSETQRNKGNFPGRFSGRQFSNSRSEMNVSTLELGDSALYLCASSVTSGAWETQYFGPGTRLLVL.

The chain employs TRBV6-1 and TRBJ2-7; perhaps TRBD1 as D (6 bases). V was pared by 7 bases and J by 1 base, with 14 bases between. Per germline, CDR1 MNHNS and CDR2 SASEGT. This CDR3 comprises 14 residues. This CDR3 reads CASTKGDISYEQYF. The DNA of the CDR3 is TGTGCCAGCACTAAGGGGGACATTTCCTACGAGCAGTACTTC.

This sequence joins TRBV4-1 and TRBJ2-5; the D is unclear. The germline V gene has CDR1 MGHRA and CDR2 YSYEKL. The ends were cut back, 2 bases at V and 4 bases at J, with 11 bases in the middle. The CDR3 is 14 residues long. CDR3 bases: TGCGCCAGCAGCCAATTCGGGCCGGGAGAGACCCAGTACTTC. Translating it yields CASSQFGPGETQYF.

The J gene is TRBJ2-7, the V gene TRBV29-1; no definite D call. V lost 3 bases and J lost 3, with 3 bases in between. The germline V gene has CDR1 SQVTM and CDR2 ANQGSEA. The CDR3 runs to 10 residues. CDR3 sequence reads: CSVDHYEQYF. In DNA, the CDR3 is TGCAGCGTTGACCACTACGAGCAGTACTTC.

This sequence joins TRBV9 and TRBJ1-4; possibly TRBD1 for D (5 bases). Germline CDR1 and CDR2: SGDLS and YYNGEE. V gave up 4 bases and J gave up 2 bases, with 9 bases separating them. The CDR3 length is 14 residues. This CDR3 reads CASSQGPTNEKLFF. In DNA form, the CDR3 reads TGTGCCAGCAGCCAGGGACCTACTAATGAAAAACTGTTTTTT.

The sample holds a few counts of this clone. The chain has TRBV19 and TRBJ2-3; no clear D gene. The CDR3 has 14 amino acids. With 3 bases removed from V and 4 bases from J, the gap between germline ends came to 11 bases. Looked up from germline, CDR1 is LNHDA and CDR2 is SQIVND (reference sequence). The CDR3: CASSISRASDTQYF. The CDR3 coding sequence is TGTGCCAGTAGTATTTCCCGGGCCTCAGATACGCAGTATTTT.

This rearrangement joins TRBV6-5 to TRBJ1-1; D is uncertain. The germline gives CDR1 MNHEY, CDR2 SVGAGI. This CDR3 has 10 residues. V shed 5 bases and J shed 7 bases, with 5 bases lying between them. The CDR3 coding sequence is TGTGCCAGCAGTCGGGTTGAAGCTTTCTTT. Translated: CASSRVEAFF.

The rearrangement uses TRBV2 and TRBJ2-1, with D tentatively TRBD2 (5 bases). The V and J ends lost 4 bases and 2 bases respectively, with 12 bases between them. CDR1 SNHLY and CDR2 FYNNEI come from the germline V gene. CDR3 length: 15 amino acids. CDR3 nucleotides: TGTGCCAGCAGTGTTGCGCGAGGGACCTACAATGAGCAGTTCTTC. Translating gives CASSVARGTYNEQFF.

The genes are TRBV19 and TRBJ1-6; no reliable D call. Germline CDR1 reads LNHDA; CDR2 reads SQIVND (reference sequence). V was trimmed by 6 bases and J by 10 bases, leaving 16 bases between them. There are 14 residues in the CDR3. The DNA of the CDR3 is TGTGCCAGTAGACCGGAGGAGGGAAGGTCACCCCTCCACTTT. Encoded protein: CASRPEEGRSPLHF.

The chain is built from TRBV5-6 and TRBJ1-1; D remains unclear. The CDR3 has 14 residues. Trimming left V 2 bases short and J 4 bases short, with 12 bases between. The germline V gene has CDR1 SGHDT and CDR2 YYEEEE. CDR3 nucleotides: TGTGCCAGCAGCTTACTCCAGTCGCGCACTGAAGCTTTCTTT. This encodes CASSLLQSRTEAFF. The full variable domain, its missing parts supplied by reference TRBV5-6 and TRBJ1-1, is DAGVTQSPTHLIKTRGQQVTLRCSPKSGHDTVSWYQQALGQGPQFIFQYYEEEERQRGNFPDRFSGHQFPNYSSELNVNALLLGDSALYLCASSLLQSRTEAFFGQGTRLTVV.

In nucleotides, the CDR3 is TGTGCCATCGCGACCTTTACCGGGGGCACTGAAGCTTTCTTT. Protein product: CAIATFTGGTEAFF. The chain carries TRBV15 and TRBJ1-1; the D gene is possibly TRBD1 (5 bases). This CDR3 is built from 14 residues. Per the germline V gene, CDR1 is LNHNV and CDR2 is YYDKDF (reference sequence). V was pared by 10 bases and J by 4 bases, with 19 bases between.

CDR3: CASSLLLAGVNQETQYF. The DNA for the CDR3 is TGTGCCAGCAGTTTACTCCTAGCGGGGGTAAACCAAGAGACCCAGTACTTC. The chain recombines TRBV28 with TRBJ2-5; TRBD2 matches at 10 bases. Germline V CDR1 and CDR2: MDHEN, SYDVKM. V lost 2 bases and J lost 0; bases outside the gene matches: 6. The CDR3 has 17 amino acids.

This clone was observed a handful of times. The CDR3 protein is CASSQAMGQNYGYTF. Written as DNA, the CDR3 is TGTGCCAGCAGCCAAGCAATGGGGCAGAACTATGGCTACACCTTC. J is TRBJ1-2 and V is TRBV4-2, with D maybe TRBD1 (5 bases). The germline V gene has CDR1 LGHNA and CDR2 YNFKEQ. The CDR3 runs 15 residues. V lost 1 base and J 2 bases, leaving 11 bases between the germline ends.

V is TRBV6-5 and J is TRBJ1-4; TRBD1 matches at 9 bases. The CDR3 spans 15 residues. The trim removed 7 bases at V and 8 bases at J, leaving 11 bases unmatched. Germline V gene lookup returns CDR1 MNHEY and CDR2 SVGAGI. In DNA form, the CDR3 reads TGTGCCAGCAAACCGGGACAGGGCTCTGGGGAAAAACTGTTTTTT. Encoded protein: CASKPGQGSGEKLFF.

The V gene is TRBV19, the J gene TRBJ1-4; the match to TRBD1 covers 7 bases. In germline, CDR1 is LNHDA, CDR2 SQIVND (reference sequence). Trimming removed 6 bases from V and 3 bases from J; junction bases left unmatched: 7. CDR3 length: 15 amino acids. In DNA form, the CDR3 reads TGTGCCAGTAGCACAGGGGTTGACGCTAATGAAAAACTGTTTTTT. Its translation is CASSTGVDANEKLFF.

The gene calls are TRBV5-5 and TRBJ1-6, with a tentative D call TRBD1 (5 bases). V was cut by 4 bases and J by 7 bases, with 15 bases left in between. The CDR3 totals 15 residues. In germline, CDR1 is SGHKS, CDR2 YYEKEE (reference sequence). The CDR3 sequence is CASSVSGRENSPLHF. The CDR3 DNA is TGTGCCAGCAGCGTATCGGGACGAGAAAATTCACCCCTCCACTTT.

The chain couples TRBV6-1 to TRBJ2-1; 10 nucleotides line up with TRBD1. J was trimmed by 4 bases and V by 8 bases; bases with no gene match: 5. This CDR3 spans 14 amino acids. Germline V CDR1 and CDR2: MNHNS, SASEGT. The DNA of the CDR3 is TGTGCCAGCGTGACAGGGGGCGCGTACAATGAGCAGTTCTTC. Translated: CASVTGGAYNEQFF.

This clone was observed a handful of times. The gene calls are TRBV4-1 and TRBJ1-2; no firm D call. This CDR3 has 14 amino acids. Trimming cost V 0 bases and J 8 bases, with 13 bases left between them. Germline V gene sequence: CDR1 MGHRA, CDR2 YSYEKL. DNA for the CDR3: TGCGCCAGCAGCCAAGATGTGGCTCCGGGAGGCTACACCTTC. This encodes CASSQDVAPGGYTF.

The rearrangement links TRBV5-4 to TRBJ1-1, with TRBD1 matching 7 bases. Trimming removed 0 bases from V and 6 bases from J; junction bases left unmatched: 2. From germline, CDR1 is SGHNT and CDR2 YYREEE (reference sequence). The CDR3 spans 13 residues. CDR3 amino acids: CASSLAGGAEAFF. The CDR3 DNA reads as TGTGCCAGCAGCTTGGCAGGGGGAGCTGAAGCTTTCTTT.

CDR3 DNA sequence: TGTGCCTGGAACCAGCTTAATGAAAAACTGTTTTTT. Translation gives CAWNQLNEKLFF. The rearrangement uses TRBV30 and TRBJ1-4; D gene ambiguous. The germline V and J ends were trimmed by 4 bases and 4 bases, with 7 bases remaining between them. CDR1 and CDR2 from the germline V gene are GTSNPN and SVGIG (reference sequence). This CDR3 has 12 residues.

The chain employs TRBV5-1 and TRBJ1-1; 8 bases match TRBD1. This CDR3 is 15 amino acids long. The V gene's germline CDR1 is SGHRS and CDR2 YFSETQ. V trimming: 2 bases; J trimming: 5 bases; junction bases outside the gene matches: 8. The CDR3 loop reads CASSLFGQGETEAFF. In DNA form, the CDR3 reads TGCGCCAGCAGCTTATTCGGACAGGGCGAAACTGAAGCTTTCTTT.

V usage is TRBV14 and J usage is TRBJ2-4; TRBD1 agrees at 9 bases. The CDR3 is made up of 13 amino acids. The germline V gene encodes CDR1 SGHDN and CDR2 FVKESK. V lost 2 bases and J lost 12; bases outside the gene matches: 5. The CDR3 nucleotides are TGTGCCAGCAGCCAAACCACAGGGGGCGGTCAGTACTTC. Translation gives CASSQTTGGGQYF.

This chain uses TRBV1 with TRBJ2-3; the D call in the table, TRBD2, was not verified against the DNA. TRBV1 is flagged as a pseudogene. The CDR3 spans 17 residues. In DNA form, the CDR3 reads TGCACCAGCAGCCAATCGGGCGGGGGCCGTAGCACAGATACGCAGTATTTT. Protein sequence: CTSSQSGGGRSTDTQYF.